This TCR beta chain was obtained from a study of cytomegalovirus exposure and HLA in healthy donors. 13 Jbeta primers and 60 Vbeta primers were used for the PCR. The method was immunoSEQ multiplex PCR; TCRdb's version includes in-frame clones alone and lacks a portion of them. The sample yields over 150,000 clones, 79% seen once. The CDR3 has 16 amino acids. The V gene's germline CDR1 is LNHNV and CDR2 YYDKDF (reference sequence). The V segment lost 1 base and the J segment 0 bases; nucleotides outside the gene matches: 5. This receptor was obtained from a girl aged 5-17 years in good health and CMV-seropositive. The V and J genes are TRBV15 and TRBJ2-7; 8 bases agree with TRBD2. Sequenced input: PBMCs. The CDR3 region is CATSRGRGGSSYEQYF. The CDR3 bases are TGTGCCACCAGCAGAGGACGCGGGGGGAGCTCCTACGAGCAGTACTTC.